This T cell receptor (beta chain) was captured in a study of blood T cell repertoires in COVID-19. Across the study: From the United States, Italy and Spain came samples of acute and convalescent COVID-19. Sample material is recorded as cDNA or gDNA derived from T cells, B-cell-depleted T cells, or PBMCs.

Per the authors' pipeline: Nucleated cell number was recorded as an estimate derived from reference gene primer amplification. Measured with immunoSEQ multiplex PCR; TCRdb has only the in-frame clones, and not every one. D and trimming come from the DNA, and the V and J calls and clone size come from that table. In the table there are some 35,000 clones, around 90% of which are singletons. Per the germline V gene, CDR1 is KGHSH and CDR2 is LQKENI. The CDR3 spans 19 residues. The germline V and J ends were trimmed by 4 bases and 0 bases, with 24 bases remaining between them. The sample was peripheral blood. The chain combines TRBV18 with TRBJ1-2, with D perhaps matching TRBD1 (6 bases). The TCR was taken from a man in his sixties with active COVID-19. The CDR3 DNA reads TGTGCCAGCTCACTGAACACGGGGACCTTCAGGGGACCTAACTATGGCTACACCTTC. Amino acids: CASSLNTGTFRGPNYGYTF.